The rows below give T cell receptor beta chains drawn from one sample of a study of blood T cell repertoires in COVID-19. The data were produced by immunoSEQ multiplex PCR, yet TCRdb's version contains in-frame clones alone and is incomplete. The sample lists 250,000 to 300,000 clones, around 91% occurring once. The specimen was peripheral blood. The receptors originated from a woman in her sixties or seventies with COVID-19, enrolled during active disease. Both conserved end residues are part of each CDR3.

13 | TRBJ2-2 | TRBV7-2 | CASSPRETGELFF
17 | TRBJ1-1 | TRBV7-6 | CASSLAARFGGSPEAFF
13 | TRBJ2-7 | TRBV12-3/TRBV12-4 | CASRGAGIGEQYF
13 | TRBJ2-1 | TRBV4-1 | CASSQDRRGRQFF
15 | TRBJ2-3 | TRBV19 | CASSIPSAGGNTQYF
15 | TRBJ2-3 | TRBV11-3 | CASSGGTVSTDTQYF
14 | TRBJ2-3 | TRBV30 | CAWSDGVRTDTQYF
13 | TRBJ1-2 | TRBV6-5 | CASSRQAIYGYTF
14 | TRBJ1-4 | TRBV5-4 | CASSSEVGSEKLFF
13 | TRBJ2-7 | TRBV25-1 | CASGTGGSYEQYF
15 | TRBJ2-7 | TRBV4-3 | CASSRTSGLSYEQYF
14 | TRBJ1-4 | TRBV9 | CASSVEGSREKLFF
17 | TRBJ2-3 | TRBV7-2 | CASSFPTSGGSSDTQYF
15 | TRBJ1-1 | TRBV7-2 | CASSLVSRGFTEAFF
13 | TRBJ1-5 | TRBV19 | CAGSQGRDQPQHF
15 | TRBJ1-1 | TRBV7-2 | CASSYTGTPNTEAFF
16 | TRBJ2-7 | TRBV29-1 | CSVEVFRDRLQYEQYF
15 | TRBJ2-3 | TRBV30 | CAWSPGGYLADTQYF
14 | TRBJ2-7 | TRBV6-2/TRBV6-3 | CASSYSPGGHEQYF
13 | TRBJ1-1 | TRBV19 | CASRDTLNTEAFF
16 | TRBJ1-5 | TRBV7-3 | CASICEIISSNQPQHF
13 | TRBJ1-1 | TRBV6-6 | CASSYSITGGAFF
13 | TRBJ1-1 | TRBV7-3 | CASSFSKNTEAFF
15 | TRBJ2-7 | TRBV5-6 | CASSQLAGGTYEQYF
16 | TRBJ1-2 | TRBV9 | CASSVGGGEVYYGYTF
15 | TRBJ2-7 | TRBV5-1 | CASSFLNREHDEQYF
16 | TRBJ1-1 | TRBV10-2 | CASSESPGTGPTEAFF
17 | TRBJ2-1 | TRBV10-3 | CAISETGGAVTYNEQFF